The present entry profiles one T cell receptor (beta chain) with its context. Its antigen remains unidentified. Germline CDR1 is SGHDN and CDR2 is FVKESK. The CDR3 runs to 13 residues. V gave up 7 bases and J gave up 1 base; unmatched junction bases: 2. TCRdb's table, derived via immunoSEQ multiplex PCR, lists solely in-frame clones and lacks some. The sample has tens of thousands of clones; approximately 90% are singletons. The sample originates from a study of T cell responses to AZD1222 COVID-19 vaccine. Overall study context: The analysis combined second doses at about 4 or about 12 weeks.

Study results and caveats: Donor demographics were predominantly white British with a female majority; clonal diversity may be underestimated. Reportedly, close to half of spike-specific TCRs are directed against unmutated variant regions. Sampled repertoires all dated from after the peak T cell response.

Here the sequenced sample was peripheral blood, taken on day 0 of AZD1222 vaccination. The chain combines TRBV14 with TRBJ1-1; the match to TRBD1 covers 8 bases. The TCR was taken from an adult in good health. Here the CDR3 reads CASTTGANTEAFF. In DNA form, the CDR3 reads TGTGCCAGCACGACAGGGGCGAACACTGAAGCTTTCTTT.